The rows below give T cell receptor beta chains drawn from one sample of a study of blood T cell repertoires in COVID-19. Assay: immunoSEQ multiplex PCR; the TCRdb copy retains only in-frame clones and omits some. The sample records 250,000 to 300,000 clones, under 90% being singletons. The sample comprised PBMCs or T cells enriched from blood (not recorded which). These receptor sequences come from a man aged 30-40 years with acute COVID-19. Each CDR3 is given with its conserved first and last residue. The D gene is left open where the match is weak. Size tells how often a clone was seen (once, few, many) or the class of an expanded clone, and some rows leave it out.

v_call,j_call,clone_size,d_call,cdr3_aa,cdr3_nt
TRBV7-2,TRBJ1-2,.,.,CASSLAGRTPRNYGYTF,TGTGCCAGCAGCTTAGCAGGGAGGACGCCCAGAAACTATGGCTACACCTTC
TRBV15,TRBJ1-3,.,TRBD1,CATSRLASPGQGANTIYF,TGTGCCACCAGCAGATTAGCGTCGCCGGGACAGGGAGCGAACACCATATATTTT
TRBV19,TRBJ2-1,.,TRBD2,CASSTTGLANDYNEQFF,TGTGCCAGTAGCACCACGGGACTAGCTAATGATTACAATGAGCAGTTCTTC
TRBV11-2,TRBJ2-2,.,.,CASSPQGFGNTGELFF,TGTGCCAGCAGCCCCCAGGGGTTTGGGAACACCGGGGAGCTGTTTTTT
TRBV6-6,TRBJ1-1,.,TRBD1,CASSVGPGGIMAFF,TGTGCCAGCAGTGTGGGGCCAGGGGGTATTATGGCTTTCTTT
TRBV19,TRBJ2-1,.,TRBD2,CASSPMPSGRANEQFF,TGTGCCAGTAGTCCCATGCCCAGCGGGAGGGCCAATGAGCAGTTCTTC
TRBV6-4,TRBJ1-6,few,TRBD1,CASSDSPGQNSPLHF,TGTGCCAGCAGTGACTCACCGGGACAGAATTCACCCCTCCACTTT
TRBV19,TRBJ2-2,once,.,CASIHRGNGELFF,TGTGCCAGTATCCACCGCGGGAACGGGGAGCTGTTTTTT
TRBV9,TRBJ2-2,.,.,CASTERGGNTGELFF,TGTGCCAGCACAGAGCGAGGGGGAAACACCGGGGAGCTGTTTTTT
TRBV9,TRBJ1-1,.,TRBD1,CASSVGQRTEAFF,TGTGCCAGCAGCGTGGGACAGAGGACTGAAGCTTTCTTT
TRBV11-3,TRBJ1-2,few,.,CASSFDRQDYGYTF,TGTGCCAGCAGCTTCGACAGACAAGATTATGGCTACACCTTC
TRBV24-1,TRBJ2-5,.,.,CATSDPPGTGSGMTQYF,TGTGCCACCAGTGACCCCCCGGGAACAGGGTCGGGAATGACCCAGTACTTC